The clone carrying this T cell receptor (beta chain) turned up a few times. Its target is not known. The germline gives CDR1 MNHEY, CDR2 SVGAGI. The V gene end was trimmed by 6 bases and the J gene end by 3 bases; junction bases not matched to a gene: 4. This CDR3 is built from 13 residues. This entry comes from a study of vaccination effects on CD4 cells after COVID-19. Study-wide results and caveats: In vaccinees who were healthy, merely 1 out of 255 vaccine-induced clones cross-reacted with common cold coronaviruses.

Viral peptide pool expansion of antigen-specific CD4+ T cells preceded sequencing in the ViraFEST assay. At the end of 10 days of culture, CD4+ T cells were isolated. Recipients of the vaccine had no prior SARS-CoV-2 infection and negative nucleocapsid antibodies. Cultures used over 1.5 million PBMC per well, roughly 11 IU/ml IL-2 and around 9.5 ug/ml peptides. Half-medium exchanges with IL-2 medium took place on days 3 and 7. Assay: immunoSEQ multiplex PCR; the TCRdb copy retains only in-frame clones and omits some. The table shows about 24,000 clones, with 76% occurring only once. V usage is TRBV6-5 and J usage is TRBJ2-7, with TRBD1 matching 8 bases. The TCR sequence derives from a human donor who received a COVID-19 vaccine. The sample here was CD4+ T cells from PBMCs cultured with HCoV-NL63 spike peptides, taken before COVID-19 vaccination. CDR3 sequence: CASRSTGGYEQYF. The CDR3 DNA sequence: TGTGCCAGCAGATCCACAGGGGGCTACGAGCAGTACTTC.